This T cell receptor beta chain was sequenced for a study of breast tumors, draining lymph nodes, adjacent tissues. CDR3 size: 18 residues. V dropped 0 bases and J dropped 4; count of bases not matched to a gene: 7. Germline loops: CDR1 MGHRA, CDR2 YSYEKL. TCRdb processed the multiplex PCR reads anew with MiXCR; each CDR3 protein has one entry. The sample has about 200,000 distinct CDR3 sequences; over 25% are singletons. The lymph nodes were axillary draining lymph nodes from breast cancer patients. The sequence was collected from a female donor with breast cancer. Some clones in this sample may be carry-over from other donors' samples. The sample taken for sequencing was axillary lymph node tissue. The rearrangement joins TRBV4-1 to TRBJ2-2, with 11 bases identical to TRBD2. The DNA of the CDR3 is TGCGCCAGCAGCCAAGATCCACCGGGACTAGCGGTCACCGGGGAGCTGTTTTTT. Amino acid sequence: CASSQDPPGLAVTGELFF.